A selection of T cell receptor beta chains follows, all from one sample in a study of radiation and T cells in renal cell carcinoma. Generated by immunoSEQ multiplex PCR, the TCRdb table keeps only in-frame clones and is missing some. The table lists more than 120,000 clones, less than 90% of them singletons. Specimen: blood, collected from a patient whose treatment included radiotherapy and nephrectomy. The receptor source for this set is a woman in her forties or fifties with renal cell carcinoma. Both conserved end residues are part of each CDR3. The D gene is left open where the match is weak. Where a row states a size, it is once, few, many or the class of an expanded clone; other rows omit it.

d_gene	v_gene	j_gene	abundance	CDR3nt	CDR3aa
NA	TRBV28	TRBJ1-2	NA	TGTGCCAGCAGTATTACGCGATCTGGCTACACCTTC	CASSITRSGYTF
NA	TRBV7-9	TRBJ1-1	few	TGTGCCAGCAGCTCACCTGGGGACACGCGTGAAGCTTTCTTT	CASSSPGDTREAFF
NA	TRBV5-1	TRBJ2-2	NA	TGCGCCAGCAGCTTGGATGGGCCCCACACCGGGGAGCTGTTTTTT	CASSLDGPHTGELFF
NA	TRBV2	TRBJ1-5	NA	TGTGCCAGCAGGGAGGATCGTTTACCACTTAACGGGCAGCCCCAGCATTTT	CASREDRLPLNGQPQHF
TRBD2	TRBV27	TRBJ2-3	NA	TGTGCCAGCAGTTTGAAAGCGGGAGTTAATATAGATACGCAGTATTTT	CASSLKAGVNIDTQYF
NA	TRBV6-1	TRBJ2-1	few	TGTGCCAGCAGTGAAAATTGGGCAGGGGCCAATGAGCAGTTCTTC	CASSENWAGANEQFF
TRBD1	TRBV2	TRBJ1-1	few	TGTGCCAGCAGACGGACAGGGGGGACTGAAGCTTTCTTT	CASRRTGGTEAFF
NA	TRBV4-1	TRBJ2-1	NA	TGCGCCAGCAGCCAAGCAGGGATTAGTGAGCAGTTCTTC	CASSQAGISEQFF
NA	TRBV28	TRBJ2-3	NA	TGTGCCAGCAGTCTGGGGGCCACCACAGATACGCAGTATTTT	CASSLGATTDTQYF
NA	TRBV9	TRBJ1-1	few	TGTGCCAGCAGCGTAGGAGGATCGGGCACTGAAGCTTTCTTT	CASSVGGSGTEAFF
TRBD1	TRBV5-8	TRBJ2-7	NA	TGTGCCAGCAGCTTGGGGGACAGCAAAACCTACGAGCAGTACTTC	CASSLGDSKTYEQYF
TRBD2	TRBV5-1	TRBJ2-1	once	TGCGCCAGCAGCCCCCCTAGCGGGAGGGCCGGTGAGAATGAGCAGTTCTTC	CASSPPSGRAGENEQFF
NA	TRBV27	TRBJ2-7	once	TGTGCCAGCAGTTTTGGGGAAGGCCGCGAGCAGTACTTC	CASSFGEGREQYF
NA	TRBV19	TRBJ1-4	NA	TGTGCCAGTAGTATACCGTACACCGGAGGTGAAAAACTGTTTTTT	CASSIPYTGGEKLFF
NA	TRBV10-3	TRBJ1-1	NA	TGTGCCATCCAACGGGACAAGAACACTGAAGCTTTCTTT	CAIQRDKNTEAFF
TRBD1	TRBV28	TRBJ2-3	NA	TGTGCCAGCAGTTTATGGCAGGGGGCCGCAGATACGCAGTATTTT	CASSLWQGAADTQYF
NA	TRBV19	TRBJ1-2	NA	TGTGCCAGTAGTATCACGGGTGCCCAAGCTAACTATGGCTACACCTTC	CASSITGAQANYGYTF
TRBD1	TRBV2	TRBJ2-1	NA	TGTGCCAGCAGTGGGGACAGGTACAATGAGCAGTTCTTC	CASSGDRYNEQFF
NA	TRBV7-2	TRBJ2-3	few	TGTGCCAGCAGCTTAGAGAGAACTAGCTCAGGGCCAGATACGCAGTATTTT	CASSLERTSSGPDTQYF
NA	TRBV15	TRBJ2-2	NA	TGTGCCACCAGCATCGAAAACCTTAACACCGGGGAGCTGTTTTTT	CATSIENLNTGELFF
TRBD2	TRBV11-3	TRBJ2-1	NA	TGTGCCAGCAGCGAGGAGCGGGAGTCCTACAATGAGCAGTTCTTC	CASSEERESYNEQFF
NA	TRBV27	TRBJ1-1	NA	TGTGCCAGCAGTCGACCCGGGGGGTTCACTGAAGCTTTCTTT	CASSRPGGFTEAFF
NA	TRBV9	TRBJ2-5	NA	TGTGCCAGCAGCGTAGCAACAGCCACGGGGGAGACCCAGTACTTC	CASSVATATGETQYF
NA	TRBV2	TRBJ1-1	NA	TGTGCCAGCAGCTTCGGGCTTGAAGCTTTCTTT	CASSFGLEAFF
NA	TRBV4-3	TRBJ2-7	NA	TGCGCCAGCAGCCAAGTCCTAGCCTACGAGCAGTACTTC	CASSQVLAYEQYF
NA	TRBV5-6	TRBJ1-5	few	TGTGCCAGCAGCTTTTACGGTCAGGAGCCCCAGCATTTT	CASSFYGQEPQHF
TRBD2	TRBV4-3	TRBJ2-3	once	TGCGCCAGCAGCCAGGGCGGGGGGCTCTCCGATACGCAGTATTTT	CASSQGGGLSDTQYF
NA	TRBV9	TRBJ1-3	NA	TGTGCCAGCAGCGCACCGGGGGCCGGAAACACCATATATTTT	CASSAPGAGNTIYF
TRBD1	TRBV6-1	TRBJ1-5	once	TGTGCCAGCAGTGAACAGGGGGCGGTTGTAAATCAGCCCCAGCATTTT	CASSEQGAVVNQPQHF
TRBD2	TRBV4-3	TRBJ2-7	NA	TGCGCCAGCAGCCGCCGTACGGGAGGAGAGCAGTACTTC	CASSRRTGGEQYF
TRBD1	TRBV15	TRBJ1-5	few	TGTGCCACCAGCAGGAACAGGGGGCGCGGCAATCAGCCCCAGCATTTT	CATSRNRGRGNQPQHF
NA	TRBV5-1	TRBJ1-6	once	TGCGCCAGCAGCGGTGCCCTCCGGGACGCGCCTTCACCCCTCCACTTT	CASSGALRDAPSPLHF
NA	TRBV30	TRBJ2-7	NA	TGTGCCGTTACCGGGACAACCTACGAGCAGTACTTC	CAVTGTTYEQYF
NA	TRBV28	TRBJ1-5	NA	TGTGCCAGCACCACGGGCGGACAGCCCCAGCATTTT	CASTTGGQPQHF
NA	TRBV11-2	TRBJ1-2	NA	TGTGCCAGCAGCTTAGCCCACTCTAACTATGGCTACACCTTC	CASSLAHSNYGYTF
NA	TRBV5-4	TRBJ2-7	few	TGTGCCAGCAGCCCGGCCTACGACGAGCAGTACTTC	CASSPAYDEQYF
TRBD2	TRBV6-5	TRBJ2-7	NA	TGTGCCAGCAGCACGACCGGGGGGACCGAGCAGTACTTC	CASSTTGGTEQYF